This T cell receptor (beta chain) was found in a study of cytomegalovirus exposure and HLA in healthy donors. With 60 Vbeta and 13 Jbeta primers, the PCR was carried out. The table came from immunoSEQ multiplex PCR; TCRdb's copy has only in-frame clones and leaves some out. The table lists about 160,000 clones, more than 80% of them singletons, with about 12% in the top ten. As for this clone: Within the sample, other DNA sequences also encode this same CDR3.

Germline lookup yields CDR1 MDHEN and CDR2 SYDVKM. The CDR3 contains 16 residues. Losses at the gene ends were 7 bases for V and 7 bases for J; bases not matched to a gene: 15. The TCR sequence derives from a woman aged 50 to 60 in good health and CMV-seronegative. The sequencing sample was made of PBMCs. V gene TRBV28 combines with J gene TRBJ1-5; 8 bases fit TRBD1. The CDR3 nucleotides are TGTGCCAGCACCACTTCCAGGACAGGGTATAACCAGCCCCAGCATTTT. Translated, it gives CASTTSRTGYNQPQHF.